This is a list of T cell receptor beta chains from one sample in a study of cytomegalovirus exposure and HLA in healthy donors. Assay used: immunoSEQ multiplex PCR; TCRdb lists only in-frame clones, some missing. The sample comprises about 90,000 clones, approximately 84% of which are singletons, and roughly 2.2% rests with the top ten. Sequencing was carried out using PBMCs. These receptor sequences come from a man aged 18 to 29 in good health and CMV-seronegative. The CDR3 runs from the conserved cysteine through the conserved F or W. D genes are given only for firm matches. The listing skips clone size in some rows; elsewhere it reads once, few, many or a size class.

clone size	J gene	D gene	V gene	CDR3 DNA	CDR3 protein
NA	TRBJ2-3	NA	TRBV9	TGTGCCAGCAGCCAATACCAACAGGGATTCACAGATACGCAGTATTTT	CASSQYQQGFTDTQYF
NA	TRBJ2-3	NA	TRBV2	TGTGCCAGTGGACGGGAAATCACAGATACGCAGTATTTT	CASGREITDTQYF
NA	TRBJ2-1	NA	TRBV5-1	TGCGCCAGCAGCCTCCTGGCCAGGGCGTCCGTCAATGAGCAGTTCTTC	CASSLLARASVNEQFF
NA	TRBJ1-1	TRBD1	TRBV28	TGTGCCAGCAGTTTAGGACAGGTGAACACTGAAGCTTTCTTT	CASSLGQVNTEAFF
NA	TRBJ2-3	TRBD1	TRBV10-3	TGTGCCATCAGATTCGGACAGGGTTTATCAGATACGCAGTATTTT	CAIRFGQGLSDTQYF
NA	TRBJ2-2	TRBD2	TRBV29-1	TGCAGCGTCCGGACTAGCGGGAGGTTTATTGCCGGGGAGCTGTTTTTT	CSVRTSGRFIAGELFF
few	TRBJ2-1	TRBD2	TRBV2	TGTGCCAGCAGGTCGGGACTAGCGGGCAATGAGCAGTTCTTC	CASRSGLAGNEQFF
NA	TRBJ2-1	TRBD1	TRBV15	TGTGCCATCGCAGGGGGAGTGGTTTATGAGCAGTTCTTC	CAIAGGVVYEQFF
NA	TRBJ2-1	TRBD2	TRBV29-1	TGCAGCGCTAAAGCCGGGATAGCGGGAGGAAATGAGCAGTTCTTC	CSAKAGIAGGNEQFF
once	TRBJ2-1	NA	TRBV14	TGTGCCAGCAGCCGGAGGGGCTTGGCATACAATGAGCAGTTCTTC	CASSRRGLAYNEQFF
NA	TRBJ2-6	NA	TRBV5-4	TGTGCCAGCAGCGAAGAATCAGGTTTCTCTGGGGCCAACGTCCTGACTTTC	CASSEESGFSGANVLTF
NA	TRBJ2-1	TRBD2	TRBV7-2	TGTGCCAGCAGCCATACAGGGACTAGCGGGAGTATCGGTGAGCAGTTCTTC	CASSHTGTSGSIGEQFF
NA	TRBJ2-2	TRBD2	TRBV9	TGTGCCACATCCTCTCCTAGCGGGACGAACACCGGGGAGCTGTTTTTT	CATSSPSGTNTGELFF
NA	TRBJ2-2	NA	TRBV18	TGTGCCAGCTCCCCCACGGGGGCGAACACCGGGGAGCTGTTTTTT	CASSPTGANTGELFF
NA	TRBJ1-5	TRBD1	TRBV2	TGTGCCAGCAGTCGGGACAGGGGGGCCCATCAGCCCCAGCATTTT	CASSRDRGAHQPQHF
NA	TRBJ1-4	NA	TRBV4-3	TGCGCCAGCAGCGAAGGGGGGGTTCTAGAAAAACTGTTTTTT	CASSEGGVLEKLFF
NA	TRBJ2-7	TRBD1	TRBV29-1	TGCAGCGTCTCCCCCGGCTGGGGGACAGGGGGCTCCTACGAGCAGTACTTC	CSVSPGWGTGGSYEQYF
NA	TRBJ2-3	TRBD2	TRBV9	TGTGCCAGCAGCGTAGCCCTAGCGGGAGGTGCAGATACGCAGTATTTT	CASSVALAGGADTQYF
few	TRBJ2-7	TRBD1	TRBV14	TGTGCCAGCAGCCGTCCCGGGACAGGGGGTTACGAGCAGTACTTC	CASSRPGTGGYEQYF
NA	TRBJ2-1	NA	TRBV5-5	TGTGCCAGCAGCTTAATGCCAGACAATGAGCAGTTCTTC	CASSLMPDNEQFF
NA	TRBJ1-6	NA	TRBV6-5	TGTGCCAGCAGTTATTTGGGGCCCGAATCACCCCTCCACTTT	CASSYLGPESPLHF
few	TRBJ2-1	NA	TRBV4-1	TGCGCCAGCAGCCAAGAGGGAGTCTCCTACAATGAGCAGTTCTTC	CASSQEGVSYNEQFF
NA	TRBJ2-3	TRBD2	TRBV9	TGTGCCAGCAACCTAGCGGGGCCAGGAGATACGCAGTATTTT	CASNLAGPGDTQYF
NA	TRBJ1-2	TRBD1	TRBV29-1	TGCAGCGCCGAACCCGGGACAGGGGCCCATCGGTATGGCTACACCTTC	CSAEPGTGAHRYGYTF
NA	TRBJ1-3	NA	TRBV30	TGTGCCTGGAGAAGGACGGGGGGAAACACCATATATTTT	CAWRRTGGNTIYF
NA	TRBJ1-3	NA	TRBV14	TGTGCCAGCAGCCGCAAAAGGGGGTCCACCGGAAACACCATATATTTT	CASSRKRGSTGNTIYF
NA	TRBJ1-1	NA	TRBV14	TGTGCCAGCAGCCAATTGGTCGGTGAAGCTTTCTTT	CASSQLVGEAFF
NA	TRBJ2-7	NA	TRBV5-3	TGTGCCAGAAGCCACTTAAAACCAACCCCAGACAGATACGAGCAGTACTTC	CARSHLKPTPDRYEQYF
NA	TRBJ1-2	TRBD1	TRBV10-1	TGCGCCAGCAGCGAAGGGACAGGCAACTATGGCTACACCTTC	CASSEGTGNYGYTF
once	TRBJ1-1	NA	TRBV7-6	TGTGCCAGCAGCTTAGAGGCGGTAAACACTGAAGCTTTCTTT	CASSLEAVNTEAFF
NA	TRBJ1-5	TRBD1	TRBV6-5	TGTGCCAGCAGTTACTCGTGGACAGGGGAACAGCCCCAGCATTTT	CASSYSWTGEQPQHF
once	TRBJ1-1	NA	TRBV6-5	TGTGCCAGCAGTACTGGGTGGGGCACTTCTCCTGAAGCTTTCTTT	CASSTGWGTSPEAFF
NA	TRBJ1-5	NA	TRBV27	TGTGCCAGCATGACAGGTAGCAATCAGCCCCAGCATTTT	CASMTGSNQPQHF
NA	TRBJ2-5	NA	TRBV6-1	TGTGCCAGCAGTGAACGGGGAACGTCAAGAGGGACCCAGTACTTC	CASSERGTSRGTQYF
NA	TRBJ2-7	TRBD1	TRBV7-8	TGTGCCAGCAGCTCGCGGACAGGTCCTCTCGGGGAGCAGTACTTC	CASSSRTGPLGEQYF
NA	TRBJ2-3	NA	TRBV30	TGTGCCTGGAGTGTGGCGGGCCGAGGACCGACAGATACGCAGTATTTT	CAWSVAGRGPTDTQYF
NA	TRBJ2-1	NA	TRBV30	TGTGCCTCGGTAGGGGGGGGGACCATCGGGTTTGAGCAGTTCTTC	CASVGGGTIGFEQFF
NA	TRBJ2-1	TRBD2	TRBV28	TGTGCCAGTACCCCGACTAGCGGGAGGATGAATGAGCAGTTCTTC	CASTPTSGRMNEQFF
NA	TRBJ2-7	NA	TRBV11-3	TGTGCCAGCAGCATGACAGCCAATCCCTACGAGCAGTACTTC	CASSMTANPYEQYF